This section outlines one T cell receptor (beta chain) sequence together with its context. V shed 3 bases and J 2 bases; nucleotides not matched to a gene: 8. The CDR3 sequence is 16 residues long. Germline lookup yields CDR1 KGHSH and CDR2 LQKENI. The entry originates in a study of blood T cell repertoires in COVID-19. As originally analysed: It was from reference gene primer amplification that nucleated cell counts were estimated. Some clones are missing from TCRdb's copy, which holds only in-frame ones; the method was immunoSEQ multiplex PCR. The V and J calls and clone size are taken from that table; D and trimming were inferred from the DNA. Among about 260,000 clones, roughly four fifths were seen once, and the ten largest hold around a tenth.

Sample: peripheral blood. The receptor was isolated from a woman aged 50 to 60 who had recovered from COVID-19. The V gene is TRBV18, the J gene TRBJ2-7; 9 bases are shared with TRBD1. The CDR3 DNA is TGTGCCAGCTCACCCTTGATAACAGGGGGCGCCTACGAGCAGTACTTC. This encodes CASSPLITGGAYEQYF.